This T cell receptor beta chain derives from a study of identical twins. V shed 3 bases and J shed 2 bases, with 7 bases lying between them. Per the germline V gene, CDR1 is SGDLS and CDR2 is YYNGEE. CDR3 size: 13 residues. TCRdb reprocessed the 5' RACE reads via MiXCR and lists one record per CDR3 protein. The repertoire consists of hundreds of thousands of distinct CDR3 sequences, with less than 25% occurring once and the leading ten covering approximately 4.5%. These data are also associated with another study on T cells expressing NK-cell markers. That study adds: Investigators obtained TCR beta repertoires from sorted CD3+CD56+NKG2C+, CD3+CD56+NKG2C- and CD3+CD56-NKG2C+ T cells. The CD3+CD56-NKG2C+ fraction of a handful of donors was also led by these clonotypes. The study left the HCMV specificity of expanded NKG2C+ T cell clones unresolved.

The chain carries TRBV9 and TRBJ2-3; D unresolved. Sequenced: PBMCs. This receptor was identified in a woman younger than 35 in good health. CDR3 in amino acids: CASSAWDTDTQYF. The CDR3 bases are TGTGCCAGCAGCGCCTGGGACACAGATACGCAGTATTTT.